This T cell receptor beta chain was sequenced for a study of blood T cell repertoires in COVID-19. This clone was detected once. The table came from immunoSEQ multiplex PCR; TCRdb's copy has only in-frame clones and leaves some out. The sample holds some 200,000 clones, around 86% seen once. CDR1 and CDR2 from the germline V gene are SGHTA and FQGNSA. The length of the CDR3 is 16 residues. J lost 4 bases, V lost 1 base, and 8 bases had no gene match. This sequence was found in a man older than 75 with acute or convalescent COVID-19. Sequencing input: peripheral blood. The rearrangement joins TRBV7-2 to TRBJ2-5, with 8 bases identical to TRBD2. CDR3 in DNA: TGTGCCAGCAGCTTAGTCGCGGGAGGAGGAGGAGAGACCCAGTACTTC. This encodes CASSLVAGGGGETQYF.